This is a list of T cell receptor beta chains from one sample in a study of early stage breast cancer tumors. Libraries were prepared by immunoSEQ multiplex PCR; TCRdb keeps only in-frame clonotypes and omits some of them. The sample comprises roughly 5,100 clones, 65% to 80% of which are singletons, and roughly 9.8% rests with the top ten. Sequenced sample: breast tumor tissue. These receptors were collected from a person aged 60 to 70 with breast cancer. The conserved cysteine and the conserved F or W are not part of the CDR3 here. The order of the fields is V gene, D gene, CDR3 protein. A D gene is named only where the DNA matches it firmly.

>TRBV11-3|TRBD1
ASSPPTGLREQY
>TRBV5-1|-
ASSSGSFYGYT
>TRBV2|TRBD1
ASKEQGSQPQH
>TRBV7-9|-
ASSLRQQETQY
>TRBV18|TRBD1
ASSPGQASYEQY
>TRBV21-1|-
ASTPEHSVSGELF
>TRBV19|TRBD1
ASDRAGYYGYT
>TRBV5-4|-
ASSTRVGDTEAF
>TRBV6-5|-
ASSGQGYT
>TRBV6-6|-
ASSALPPATNEKLF
>TRBV11-2|-
ASSFGVQGSYEQY
>TRBV7-9|-
ASSHAWTQY
>TRBV27|-
ASSFLDQRETQY
>TRBV30|-
AWKWGTGQF
>TRBV9|TRBD2
ASSPGGAYNEQF
>TRBV4-2|TRBD1
ASSQDGSTGGGTDTQY
>TRBV4-2|TRBD2
ASSQVMGGSETQY
>TRBV6-1|TRBD1
ASSEEGWTGRP
>TRBV5-1|-
ASSRLTDTQY
>TRBV11-3|-
ASSVDGESSYEQY
>TRBV7-3|-
ASSLSLRDTQY
>TRBV7-2|-
ASSSDSVTPTDTQY
>TRBV27|-
ASSLKGGSYEQY